This T cell receptor beta chain was profiled in a study of T cells after yellow fever vaccination. For the study at large: Flow sorting relied on CD3, CD45RA, CCR7 and CD95 to obtain EM, EMRA, CM and Tscm memory subsets.

Study outcomes and limitations: Re-detected after boosting: most primary clones, more than 95% of CD4 and roughly 88% of CD8.

Germline V gene data show CDR1 as LGHNA and CDR2 as YNFKEQ. The CDR3 sequence is 21 residues long. Unmatched junction bases numbered 20, after V lost 6 bases and J lost 2 bases. In TCRdb, the 5' RACE reads were re-called with MiXCR into one record per CDR3 protein. The sample has approximately 32,000 distinct CDR3 sequences; 6.6% are singletons. This clonotype was counted at least ten times. The chain uses TRBV4-2 and TRBJ2-1, with 12 bases fitting TRBD2. The specimen was PBMCs, either bulk or a sorted T-cell subset (CD4+, CD8+, memory, or dextramer-sorted; not recorded which), collected on the day of the first yellow fever vaccination. The origin of this receptor is a young man who received the YFV17D yellow fever vaccine. The CDR3 here is CASRPTLTSGGLLSAYNEQFF. DNA for the CDR3: TGTGCCAGCAGACCCACCCTCACTAGCGGGGGGCTGCTCAGTGCCTACAATGAGCAGTTCTTC.